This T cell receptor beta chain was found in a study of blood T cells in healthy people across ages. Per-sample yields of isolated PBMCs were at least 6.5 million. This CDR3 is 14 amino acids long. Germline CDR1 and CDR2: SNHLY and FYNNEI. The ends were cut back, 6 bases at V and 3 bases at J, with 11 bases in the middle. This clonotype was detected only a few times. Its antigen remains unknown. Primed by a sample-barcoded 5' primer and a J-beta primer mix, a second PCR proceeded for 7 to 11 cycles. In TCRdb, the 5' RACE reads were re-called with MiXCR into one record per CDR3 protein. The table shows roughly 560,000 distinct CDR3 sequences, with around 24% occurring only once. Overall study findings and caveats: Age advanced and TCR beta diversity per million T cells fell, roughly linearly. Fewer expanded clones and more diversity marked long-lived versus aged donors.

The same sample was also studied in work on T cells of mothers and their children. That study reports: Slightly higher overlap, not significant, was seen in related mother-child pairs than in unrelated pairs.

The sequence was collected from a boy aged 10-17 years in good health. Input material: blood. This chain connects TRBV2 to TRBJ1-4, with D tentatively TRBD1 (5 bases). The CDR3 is CASSLDRSNEKLFF. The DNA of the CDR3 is TGTGCCAGCAGCCTTGACAGATCTAATGAAAAACTGTTTTTT. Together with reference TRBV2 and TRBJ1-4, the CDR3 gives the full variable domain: EPEVTQTPSHQVTQMGQEVILRCVPISNHLYFYWYRQILGQKVEFLVSFYNNEISEKSEIFDDQFSVERPDGSNFTLKIRSTKLEDSAMYFCASSLDRSNEKLFFGSGTQLSVL.